These T cell receptor beta chains were read from a single sample in a study of blood T cells in healthy people across ages. TCRdb passed the 5' RACE reads through MiXCR, listing each CDR3 protein once. The sample gives some 890,000 distinct CDR3 sequences, almost 30% of which show up once; about 10% is in the top ten. The data were also submitted as part of a second study, on T cells of mothers and their children.

The sequenced material came from blood. The receptors shown here come from a woman in her 40s in good health. Both conserved end residues are part of each CDR3. The D gene is left open where the match is weak. Not all rows give a size; the values are once, few, many and, for expanded clones, a class.

D gene	clone size	V gene	J gene	CDR3 DNA	CDR3 protein
.	.	TRBV5-4	TRBJ2-7	TGTGCCAGCAGCCCTGGGGGAGTGACGATCTACGAGCAGTACTTC	CASSPGGVTIYEQYF
TRBD1	few	TRBV7-2	TRBJ2-7	TGTGCCAGCAGCTGGGGACAGGGGTGGTACGAGCAGTACTTC	CASSWGQGWYEQYF
.	few	TRBV28	TRBJ1-2	TGTGCCAGCAGGGCGGAGTATGGCTACACCTTC	CASRAEYGYTF
.	many	TRBV30	TRBJ2-4	TGTGCCTGGTCTGGGGGGAGGATTCAGTACTTC	CAWSGGRIQYF
TRBD1	.	TRBV6-5	TRBJ1-2	TGTGCCAGCAGCACGGACAGGGGCGATGGCTACACCTTC	CASSTDRGDGYTF
TRBD1	many	TRBV6-4	TRBJ2-3	TGTGCCAGCAGCGTAGACAGGGGGAGGACAGATACGCAGTATTTT	CASSVDRGRTDTQYF
.	few	TRBV6-2/TRBV6-3	TRBJ1-5	TGTGCCAGCAGCCCCCACGGGGGGGGATTGAGTCAGCCCCAGCATTTT	CASSPHGGGLSQPQHF
.	many	TRBV20-1	TRBJ2-1	TGCAGTGGGAACTCCTACAATGAGCAGTTCTTC	CSGNSYNEQFF
.	few	TRBV28	TRBJ1-2	TGTGCCAGCAGTCCCGACCCGAGAATTCTAGGCTACACCTTC	CASSPDPRILGYTF
.	.	TRBV29-1	TRBJ2-7	TGCAGCGTTGCTGGGCCCACCTACGAGCAGTACTTC	CSVAGPTYEQYF
.	.	TRBV10-3	TRBJ2-3	TGTGCCACCAGTGGCCCGGTTGGCGGGGTGGATACGCAGTATTTT	CATSGPVGGVDTQYF
.	.	TRBV9	TRBJ1-2	TGTGCCAGCAGCGCCCGCGTAGGAGCTAACTATGGCTACACCTTC	CASSARVGANYGYTF
.	.	TRBV7-2	TRBJ1-3	TGTGCCAGCAGCTTAAGGGGAGACACCATATATTTT	CASSLRGDTIYF
.	.	TRBV5-1	TRBJ2-1	TGCGCCAGCAGCTTGACCGGGACACCTAACAATGAGCAGTTCTTC	CASSLTGTPNNEQFF
TRBD1	few	TRBV15	TRBJ2-3	TGTGCCACCAGCAGAGGGACAGGGCGGACAGATACGCAGTATTTT	CATSRGTGRTDTQYF
.	few	TRBV18	TRBJ2-1	TGTGCCAGCTCCCTCGGCTCGCCCGGGGATGAGCAGTTCTTC	CASSLGSPGDEQFF
.	few	TRBV9	TRBJ1-1	TGTGCCAGCAGCGTAGAGGGAGCACGCACTGAAGCTTTCTTT	CASSVEGARTEAFF
.	few	TRBV7-2	TRBJ1-2	TGTGCCAGCAGCCAAGGGCAGGGAGTACTTGGCTACACCTTC	CASSQGQGVLGYTF
.	many	TRBV20-1	TRBJ2-1	TGCAGTGCTAGTCCCGGGACACAGTACAATGAGCAGTTCTTC	CSASPGTQYNEQFF
.	many	TRBV10-3	TRBJ2-1	TGTGCCATCATGACGACAGCACAGACGGGTGAGCAGTTCTTC	CAIMTTAQTGEQFF